One and the same sample provided the 8 T cell receptor beta chains below, sequenced in a study of cytotoxic CD8 clonotypes in ibrutinib-treated CLL. Libraries were prepared by immunoSEQ multiplex PCR; TCRdb keeps only in-frame clonotypes and omits some of them. The table has some 150,000 clones, 70% to 85% seen once; the top ten hold around a quarter. The specimen comprised PBMCs, sampled after 12 months of ibrutinib treatment. The source of these receptors is a human donor with chronic lymphocytic leukemia.

By proportion, this clone is medium-sized. This chain connects TRBV5-4 to TRBJ2-7, with D perhaps matching TRBD1 (6 bases). The germline V gene encodes CDR1 SGHNT and CDR2 YYREEE (reference sequence). This CDR3 comprises 13 residues. The V and J ends lost 0 bases and 9 bases respectively, with 13 bases between them. CDR3 sequence reads: CASSLETGIAQYF. CDR3 DNA: TGTGCCAGCAGCTTGGAAACAGGGATCGCGCAGTACTTC.

This chain links TRBV30 with TRBJ2-7; D possibly matches TRBD1 or TRBD2 (6 bases each). The CDR3 is made up of 11 amino acids. The germline CDR1 and CDR2 sequences are GTSNPN and SVGIG (reference sequence). V shed 3 bases and J shed 7 bases, with 10 bases lying between them. Written as DNA, the CDR3 is TGTGCCTGGAGCAGGGGAGGTGAGCAGTACTTC. Translated, it gives CAWSRGGEQYF.

V is TRBV6-5 and J is TRBJ1-5; D possibly corresponds to TRBD1 (5 bases). Trimming took 4 bases from V and 7 from J, leaving 14 bases between them. The CDR3 has 14 residues. Looked up from germline, CDR1 is MNHEY and CDR2 is SVGAGI. The CDR3 DNA sequence: TGTGCCAGCAGTTTGTTGCAGGGAGGACAGCCCCAGCATTTT. Protein: CASSLLQGGQPQHF.

This clone was counted only a few times. The CDR3 DNA reads TGTGCCAGCCACGATCTCGGGACAGGGATCCCCGGGGAGCTGTTTTTT. The encoded protein is CASHDLGTGIPGELFF. V and J are TRBV7-8 and TRBJ2-2, with 9 bases that match TRBD1. This CDR3 is 16 amino acids long. Germline V gene lookup returns CDR1 SGHVS and CDR2 FQNEAQ. With V trimmed by 8 bases and J by 6 bases, 13 bases remained unmatched.

The J gene is TRBJ1-2, the V gene TRBV29-1; D is unclear. V lost 7 bases and J 8 bases, leaving 11 bases between the germline ends. The CDR3 loop spans 10 amino acids. Germline V gives CDR1 SQVTM, CDR2 ANQGSEA. In nucleotides, the CDR3 is TGCAGCGCCACCGATCCCGGCTACACCTTC. It codes for CSATDPGYTF.

In DNA form, the CDR3 reads TGTGCCAGCAGTTACTCGGGGACAGGGGATCAAGCTTTCTTT. It encodes CASSYSGTGDQAFF. The chain recombines TRBV6-5 with TRBJ1-1, with 10 bases fitting TRBD1. This CDR3 comprises 14 residues. The germline CDR1 and CDR2 sequences are MNHEY and SVGAGI. The V and J ends lost 0 bases and 9 bases, in that order; junction bases with no gene match: 4.

V is TRBV28 and J is TRBJ1-5, with TRBD1 matching 9 bases. The CDR3 extends over 14 amino acids. Germline CDR1 MDHEN, CDR2 SYDVKM. Trimming took 6 bases from V and 7 from J; bases not matched to a gene: 7. This CDR3 is CASRKQGAGQPQHF. The CDR3 DNA follows: TGTGCCAGCAGGAAACAGGGGGCCGGGCAGCCCCAGCATTTT.

The count of this clone is one. The chain joins TRBV6-5 to TRBJ1-1, with D possibly matching TRBD1 (5 bases). V lost 1 base to trimming and J lost 5 bases, with 17 bases between them. Germline values: CDR1 MNHEY, CDR2 SVGAGI. CDR3 length: 16 amino acids. The CDR3 nucleotides read TGTGCCAGCAGTTACTTAAGTGGCAGTTGGGGGACTGAAGCTTTCTTT. This sequence encodes CASSYLSGSWGTEAFF.